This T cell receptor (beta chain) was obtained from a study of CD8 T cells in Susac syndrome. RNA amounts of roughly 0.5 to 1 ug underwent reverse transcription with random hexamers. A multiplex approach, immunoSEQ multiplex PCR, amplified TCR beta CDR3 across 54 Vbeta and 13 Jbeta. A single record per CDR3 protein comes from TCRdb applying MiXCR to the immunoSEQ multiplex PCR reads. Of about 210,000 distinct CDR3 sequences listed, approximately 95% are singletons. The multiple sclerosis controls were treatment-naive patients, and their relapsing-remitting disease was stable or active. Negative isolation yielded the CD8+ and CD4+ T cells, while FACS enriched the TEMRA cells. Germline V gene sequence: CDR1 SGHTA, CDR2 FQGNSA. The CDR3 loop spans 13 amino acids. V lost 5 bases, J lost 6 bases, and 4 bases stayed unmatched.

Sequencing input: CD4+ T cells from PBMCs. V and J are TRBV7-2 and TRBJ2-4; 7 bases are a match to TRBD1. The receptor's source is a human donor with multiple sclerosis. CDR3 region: CASSPRTGNIQYF. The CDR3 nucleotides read TGTGCCAGCAGCCCCCGGACAGGAAACATTCAGTACTTC.